The sequence of this T cell receptor (beta chain) was determined in a study of blood T cell repertoires in COVID-19. Study-wide context: Samples representing acute and convalescent COVID-19 were sourced from the United States, Italy and Spain. PBMCs, B-cell-depleted T cells, or T cells provided the cDNA or gDNA that made up the material.

In the source study's methods: Estimated nucleated cell counts came from reference gene primer amplification. The data were produced by immunoSEQ multiplex PCR, yet TCRdb's version contains in-frame clones alone and is incomplete. V and J calls and clone size are given by that table; D and trimming were obtained from the DNA. The data contain around 700,000 clones, around 90% of them singletons. The J segment lost 4 bases and the V segment lost 4 bases, leaving 2 bases of the junction unmatched. Germline CDR1 LGHDT, CDR2 YNNKEL (reference sequence). The CDR3 sequence is 16 residues long. The sequenced sample was peripheral blood. The chain has TRBV3-1 (or the pseudogene TRBV3-2) and TRBJ2-2; 14 bases are a match to TRBD2. The clonotype was recovered from a woman between 18 and 30 years old with acute or convalescent COVID-19. CDR3 sequence (DNA): TGTGCCAGCAGCCTGGGGACTAGCGGGGGCACCGGGGAGCTGTTTTTT. Protein: CASSLGTSGGTGELFF.